This TCR beta chain comes out of a study of cytomegalovirus exposure and HLA in healthy donors. Study conclusions and caveats: Reports state that TCR beta sequences accurately predicted most subjects' HLA-A and HLA-B alleles. Prior analysis indicated that the majority of TCR beta V segments exhibited productivity approximately 90% or approximately 30% of the time. Sequencing depth across donors, presence/absence analyses assumed, was roughly uniform.

The CDR3 consists of 15 residues. Germline V lookup: CDR1 SGHTA, CDR2 FQGNSA. The ends lost 1 base at V and 0 bases at J; junction bases unmatched: 3. The PCR contained 60 Vbeta and 13 Jbeta primers. Profiling relied on immunoSEQ multiplex PCR, and the TCRdb table lists in-frame clones only, not all of them. The data contain tens of thousands of clones, roughly 73% of them singletons. Comment on this clone: The target antigen is unknown.

The sequenced material came from PBMCs. The TCR originated in a woman aged 40 to 49 in good health and CMV-seronegative. This chain connects TRBV7-2 to TRBJ2-7, with 7 bases fitting TRBD1. This CDR3 reads CASSLGRDSSYEQYF. The CDR3 coding sequence is TGTGCCAGCAGCTTAGGTCGGGACAGCTCCTACGAGCAGTACTTC. Full variable domain (rest looked up from reference TRBV7-2 and TRBJ2-7): GAGVSQSPSNKVTEKGKDVELRCDPISGHTALYWYRQSLGQGLEFLIYFQGNSAPDKSGLPSDRFSAERTGGSVSTLTIQRTQQEDSAVYLCASSLGRDSSYEQYFGPGTRLTVT.